These T cell receptor beta chains were read from a single sample in a study of relationships among human T cell subsets. MiXCR, applied by TCRdb to the multiplex PCR reads, yields one record per CDR3 protein. The sample holds roughly 15,000 distinct CDR3 sequences; about three fifths are singletons and the top ten take around 37%. The sequenced material came from total T cells sorted from blood. Source of these receptors: a middle-aged man in good health. Each CDR3 is given with its conserved first and last residue. Each record gives: clone size, V gene, CDR3 protein. Rows may omit the clone size; those that give it use once, few, many or a size class.

abundance: -; v_gene: TRBV11-2; CDR3aa: CASSGWSWELFF
abundance: -; v_gene: TRBV11-2; CDR3aa: CASSITGGGSNQPQHF
abundance: -; v_gene: TRBV5-8; CDR3aa: CASSLDLGTQYF
abundance: -; v_gene: TRBV4-2; CDR3aa: CASSQVGTSGYNEQFF
abundance: -; v_gene: TRBV20-1; CDR3aa: CSATDRGRANYGYTF
abundance: -; v_gene: TRBV27; CDR3aa: CASSSGNQPQHF
abundance: -; v_gene: TRBV5-1; CDR3aa: CASSRGTRTSGYEQFF
abundance: -; v_gene: TRBV10-3; CDR3aa: CAISDRKNSYEQYF
abundance: -; v_gene: TRBV11-2; CDR3aa: CASSLPRTGVGTDTQYF
abundance: -; v_gene: TRBV10-3; CDR3aa: CAISGGRQAFF
abundance: few; v_gene: TRBV4-1; CDR3aa: CASSQVAGGYTDTQYF
abundance: -; v_gene: TRBV20-1; CDR3aa: CSARPRMGGEQYF
abundance: -; v_gene: TRBV10-2; CDR3aa: CASSDPRAGDFF
abundance: -; v_gene: TRBV11-1; CDR3aa: CASSFLQQVSYEQYF
abundance: once; v_gene: TRBV29-1; CDR3aa: CSVEEGARSYEQYF
abundance: -; v_gene: TRBV28; CDR3aa: CASSLGAGAINEQFF
abundance: -; v_gene: TRBV28; CDR3aa: CASSENRGKNIQYF
abundance: few; v_gene: TRBV27; CDR3aa: CASSFSSGRRGYNEQFF
abundance: -; v_gene: TRBV27; CDR3aa: CASSSDRGRENTEAFF
abundance: few; v_gene: TRBV11-2; CDR3aa: CASSSRGRYEQYF
abundance: -; v_gene: TRBV7-9; CDR3aa: CASSFDRAKTYEQYF
abundance: -; v_gene: TRBV11-2; CDR3aa: CASSLSGVGGRPADTQYF
abundance: -; v_gene: TRBV25-1; CDR3aa: CASSGRERGNEQFF
abundance: -; v_gene: TRBV4-1; CDR3aa: CASSQTRNNYNSPLHF
abundance: few; v_gene: TRBV20-1; CDR3aa: CSGTQGLGTEAFF
abundance: -; v_gene: TRBV12-3/TRBV12-4; CDR3aa: CASSSFSGPNQPQHF
abundance: -; v_gene: TRBV12-3/TRBV12-4; CDR3aa: CASSFDRGSNQPQHF
abundance: -; v_gene: TRBV20-1; CDR3aa: CSARKDYRNEQFF
abundance: -; v_gene: TRBV28; CDR3aa: CASSSGQGEDTQYF
abundance: -; v_gene: TRBV5-1; CDR3aa: CASSTGGGQETQYF
abundance: -; v_gene: TRBV6-6; CDR3aa: CANSSRMGYEQYF
abundance: -; v_gene: TRBV5-1; CDR3aa: CASSLQGTSGSDTQYF
abundance: -; v_gene: TRBV4-1; CDR3aa: CASSLGRGANNEQFF